A selection of T cell receptor beta chains follows, all from one sample in a study of T cell changes during pregnancy in multiple sclerosis. Only in-frame clones appear in the TCRdb table, and some are missing; sequencing was by immunoSEQ multiplex PCR. The sample shows fewer than 35,000 clones, 90% of them seen only once. The sequenced sample was CD4+ T cells from peripheral blood mononuclear cells, obtained in the third trimester of pregnancy. The receptors were sampled from a female donor in good health, enrolled as a control in a pregnancy study. Both conserved end residues are part of each CDR3. D genes are given only for firm matches. Size tells how often a clone was seen (once, few, many) or the class of an expanded clone, and some rows leave it out.

TRBV9	-	-	TRBJ1-1	TGTGCCAGCAGCAGGAGTCCCGAGAACACTGAAGCTTTCTTT	CASSRSPENTEAFF
TRBV5-4	-	-	TRBJ1-1	TGTGCCAGCAGCTTGACAGGGAACTCTGAAGCTTTCTTT	CASSLTGNSEAFF
TRBV30	-	-	TRBJ2-7	TGTGCCTGGAAACCGGCCCATGTGGTGAGGGAGCAGTACTTC	CAWKPAHVVREQYF
TRBV11-2	TRBD2	-	TRBJ2-1	TGTGCCAGCAGATTGGTGGGACTAGACCCGGGGAATGAGCAGTTCTTC	CASRLVGLDPGNEQFF
TRBV5-4	-	-	TRBJ1-3	TGTGCCAGCAGCGCGTGGGGGGCTGGAAACACCATATATTTT	CASSAWGAGNTIYF
TRBV18	-	-	TRBJ2-7	TGTGCCAGCTCACCAGTCGCTCGGGTGAACGAGCAGTACTTC	CASSPVARVNEQYF
TRBV5-4	TRBD1	-	TRBJ2-2	TGTGCCAGCAGCTCAGGGGGTGAGAACGGGGAGCTGTTTTTT	CASSSGGENGELFF
TRBV19	-	-	TRBJ1-6	TGTGCCAGTAGTACCCGGGACATCTCACAACCCCTCCACTTT	CASSTRDISQPLHF
TRBV18	TRBD1	-	TRBJ1-3	TGTGCCAGCTCATATGGGACAGGCAGCTCTGGAAACACCATATATTTT	CASSYGTGSSGNTIYF
TRBV2	-	-	TRBJ1-5	TGTGCCAGCAGTGAGGCGACAGGTTATCAGCCCCAGCATTTT	CASSEATGYQPQHF
TRBV5-5	-	once	TRBJ1-2	TGTGCCAGCAGCTCCACGACACAGGGCTATGGCTACACCTTC	CASSSTTQGYGYTF
TRBV19	-	-	TRBJ2-1	TGTGCCAGTAGTCCTCGCCTGGGAGTAGCCGGTGAGCAGTTCTTC	CASSPRLGVAGEQFF
TRBV30	-	once	TRBJ2-1	TGTGCCTGGAAGGACAGTCACAATGAGCAGTTCTTC	CAWKDSHNEQFF
TRBV6-1	TRBD1	-	TRBJ1-2	TGTGCCAGCAGTCGGGACAGGGATTTGTATGGCTACACCTTC	CASSRDRDLYGYTF
TRBV5-1	TRBD2	-	TRBJ2-5	TGCGCCAGCAGCTTGGCGGGGGGGCCGGTAGAGACCCAGTACTTC	CASSLAGGPVETQYF
TRBV6-1	TRBD1	-	TRBJ1-1	TGTGCCAGCAAGGGACAGGGGAAGCCGAACACTGAAGCTTTCTTT	CASKGQGKPNTEAFF
TRBV30	-	-	TRBJ2-1	TGTGCCTCTTCGGTCTCTCTGTATGAGCAGTTCTTC	CASSVSLYEQFF
TRBV5-6	TRBD2	-	TRBJ2-7	TGTGCCAGCAGCTTGGGGGGAGCGGGGCGCCTGCACGAGCAGTACTTC	CASSLGGAGRLHEQYF
TRBV27	TRBD1	-	TRBJ2-3	TGTGCCAGCAGTTCGGGACAGTTCACAGATACGCAGTATTTT	CASSSGQFTDTQYF
TRBV30	TRBD2	-	TRBJ2-5	TGTGCCTGGACTAGCGGGGGCCAGAGGGAGACCCAGTACTTC	CAWTSGGQRETQYF
TRBV29-1	-	-	TRBJ1-2	TGCAGCGTTGACGCGGGGATCAACTATGGCTACACCTTC	CSVDAGINYGYTF
TRBV19	TRBD2	-	TRBJ2-7	TGTGCCAGTAGTACCCCTAGCGGGGGGGGCCAGGGTGAGCAGTACTTC	CASSTPSGGGQGEQYF
TRBV7-8	TRBD2	once	TRBJ2-1	TGTGCCAGCAGCCAGCTATCTGGACTAGCGGTTTCCTACAATGAGCAGTTCTTC	CASSQLSGLAVSYNEQFF
TRBV4-3	TRBD2	-	TRBJ2-5	TGCGCCAGCAGCCGGGGGACTAGCGGGGCGGAGACCCAGTACTTC	CASSRGTSGAETQYF
TRBV11-2	TRBD1	-	TRBJ2-7	TGTGCCAGCAGCTCCGGACAGGGGTACGAGCAGTACTTC	CASSSGQGYEQYF
TRBV5-6	-	-	TRBJ1-4	TGTGCCAGCAGTAAACGGGGGGCCCCCAATGAAAAACTGTTTTTT	CASSKRGAPNEKLFF
TRBV4-3	-	few	TRBJ1-2	TGCGCCAGCAGCTGGACAGACAAGAACTATGGCTACACCTTC	CASSWTDKNYGYTF
TRBV11-2	TRBD1	-	TRBJ2-5	TGTGCCAGCAGCTTTAGATCCACACAGGGGAGTCGAGAGACCCAGTACTTC	CASSFRSTQGSRETQYF
TRBV30	-	few	TRBJ1-5	TGTGCCTGGAGTTTGGGGGGAGGTCAGCCCCAGCATTTT	CAWSLGGGQPQHF
TRBV5-6	TRBD1	-	TRBJ2-7	TGTGCCAGCAGCTGTTTAGAGGGGGCGCGAACCTCTTACGAGCAGTACTTC	CASSCLEGARTSYEQYF
TRBV6-6	-	few	TRBJ2-7	TGTGCCAGCACCTTAAAACAGGGTATCAACGAGCAGTACTTC	CASTLKQGINEQYF
TRBV5-4	TRBD1	once	TRBJ1-2	TGTGCCAGCAGCTTAGGGCAGGGGGTCCTTTTCTATGGCTACACCTTC	CASSLGQGVLFYGYTF
TRBV12-5	TRBD1	-	TRBJ1-5	TGTGCTAGTGGTTTGGTACACGGGACAGAAGGGCTTAGCAATCAGCCCCAGCATTTT	CASGLVHGTEGLSNQPQHF
TRBV4-3	-	-	TRBJ1-2	TGCGCCAGCAGCCAAGAGGCACAGAACTATGGCTACACCTTC	CASSQEAQNYGYTF
TRBV5-5	-	-	TRBJ1-5	TGTGCCAGCAGCTTTTCTGCGGGGATTTTGGGTCAGCCCCAGCATTTT	CASSFSAGILGQPQHF
TRBV27	-	-	TRBJ2-7	TGTGCCAGCAAACGACAGGTGACCTTGGACGAGCAGTACTTC	CASKRQVTLDEQYF
TRBV4-2	TRBD2	-	TRBJ2-1	TGTGCCAGCAGCCAAGATCGGGAGGTCGGGTTCAATGAGCAGTTCTTC	CASSQDREVGFNEQFF
TRBV7-2	TRBD2	-	TRBJ2-7	TGTGCCAGCAGCTTGGCGGGGGGCCCCTACGAGCAGTACTTC	CASSLAGGPYEQYF
TRBV5-6	-	-	TRBJ2-3	TGTGCCAGCAGCCTTGTGACAGATACGCAGTATTTT	CASSLVTDTQYF
TRBV19	-	few	TRBJ2-3	TGTGCCAGTAGTATAGAATCGGGACTCCGACTTAGCACAGATACGCAGTATTTT	CASSIESGLRLSTDTQYF
TRBV27	TRBD1	-	TRBJ2-3	TGTGCCACCAGACCTCTACCGGGACAGGGAAAAGATACGCAGTATTTT	CATRPLPGQGKDTQYF
TRBV4-2	-	-	TRBJ2-3	TGTGCCAGCAGCCAAGAAGGGGCAGATACGCAGTATTTT	CASSQEGADTQYF
TRBV10-3	TRBD1	-	TRBJ1-2	TGTGCCATCAGAGCGCAGAGGGGGCCAGGTGGCTACACCTTC	CAIRAQRGPGGYTF
TRBV7-7	TRBD2	-	TRBJ2-3	TGTGCCAGCAGCTTAGGGCGGACTAGCGGGAGTACAGATACGCAGTATTTT	CASSLGRTSGSTDTQYF
TRBV10-1	TRBD1	-	TRBJ2-1	TGCGCCAGCAGTGAGTCCGTGTGGACAGGGGAATCCTCCTACAATGAGCAGTTCTTC	CASSESVWTGESSYNEQFF
TRBV30	-	few	TRBJ1-1	TGTGCCTGGAGTTTCTCCGTAGCCACTGAAGCTTTCTTT	CAWSFSVATEAFF
TRBV19	TRBD2	-	TRBJ2-7	TGTGCCAGTTCTAGCGGGGGCTCCTACGAGCAGTACTTC	CASSSGGSYEQYF
TRBV12-5	TRBD1	-	TRBJ2-1	TGTGCTAGTGCCTCGGGGACAGAACTCTACAATGAGCAGTTCTTC	CASASGTELYNEQFF
TRBV7-2	-	-	TRBJ1-1	TGTGCCAGCAGCTTACTCAGGTCGAACACTGAAGCTTTCTTT	CASSLLRSNTEAFF
TRBV18	TRBD1	few	TRBJ1-6	TGTGCCAGCTCACCAAGTGGGACAGGGCAGTCACCCCTCCACTTT	CASSPSGTGQSPLHF